The rows below give T cell receptor beta chains drawn from one sample of a study of T-cell memory formation after mild COVID-19. TCRdb ran MiXCR on the 5' RACE reads and lists one entry per CDR3 protein. The sample holds hundreds of thousands of distinct CDR3 sequences; 20% to 25% are singletons and the top ten take over 20%. The sequenced sample consisted of PBMCs or a T cell subset sorted from them (not recorded which). The receptor source for this set is a man aged 18-30 years who had mild COVID-19 (a few samples of this study predate the infection). Cell type and time point are not known. CDR3s include the opening cysteine and the closing phenylalanine or tryptophan.

V gene: TRBV5-1
CDR3 length: 14
J gene: TRBJ2-3
CDR3 protein: CASSWDSFTDTQYF

V gene: TRBV7-9
CDR3 length: 13
J gene: TRBJ1-1
CDR3 protein: CASSQVAAAEAFF

V gene: TRBV4-1
CDR3 length: 15
J gene: TRBJ1-6
CDR3 protein: CASSQWNSYNSPLHF

V gene: TRBV7-9
CDR3 length: 15
J gene: TRBJ2-2
CDR3 protein: CASSLARGYTGELFF

V gene: TRBV20-1
CDR3 length: 15
J gene: TRBJ2-2
CDR3 protein: CSARSGTLNTGELFF

V gene: TRBV29-1
CDR3 length: 14
J gene: TRBJ2-1
CDR3 protein: CSVAGRAYYNEQFF

V gene: TRBV9
CDR3 length: 14
J gene: TRBJ2-5
CDR3 protein: CASSVAGGKETQYF

V gene: TRBV10-3
CDR3 length: 14
J gene: TRBJ2-3
CDR3 protein: CAISEAGLAGTQYF

V gene: TRBV7-3
CDR3 length: 15
J gene: TRBJ2-5
CDR3 protein: CASSLMGAHSETQYF

V gene: TRBV21-1
CDR3 length: 16
J gene: TRBJ1-5
CDR3 protein: CASSRRQVSGNQPQHF

V gene: TRBV7-9
CDR3 length: 13
J gene: TRBJ1-1
CDR3 protein: CASLSGGGTEAFF

V gene: TRBV6-1
CDR3 length: 14
J gene: TRBJ2-2
CDR3 protein: CASSLAGGLGELFF

V gene: TRBV7-8
CDR3 length: 14
J gene: TRBJ1-1
CDR3 protein: CASSIWGQNTEAFF

V gene: TRBV7-9
CDR3 length: 16
J gene: TRBJ1-6
CDR3 protein: CASRPPGSGVSSPLHF

V gene: TRBV6-5
CDR3 length: 20
J gene: TRBJ2-7
CDR3 protein: CASSYSRGRGGNHNLYEQYF

V gene: TRBV5-1
CDR3 length: 15
J gene: TRBJ1-1
CDR3 protein: CASRLQGDSNTEAFF

V gene: TRBV29-1
CDR3 length: 12
J gene: TRBJ2-1
CDR3 protein: CSVETDPNEQFF

V gene: TRBV12-3/TRBV12-4
CDR3 length: 14
J gene: TRBJ1-4
CDR3 protein: CASSSGTGDEKLFF

V gene: TRBV9
CDR3 length: 16
J gene: TRBJ2-2
CDR3 protein: CASSSGQGRGTGELFF

V gene: TRBV7-6
CDR3 length: 15
J gene: TRBJ2-3
CDR3 protein: CASSLTGGEEDTQYF

V gene: TRBV24-1
CDR3 length: 17
J gene: TRBJ2-3
CDR3 protein: CATSDTRRQLATDTQYF

V gene: TRBV4-3
CDR3 length: 17
J gene: TRBJ2-1
CDR3 protein: CASSQDCGAGKDNEQFF

V gene: TRBV6-5
CDR3 length: 12
J gene: TRBJ2-1
CDR3 protein: CASRSSSGEQFF

V gene: TRBV7-9
CDR3 length: 15
J gene: TRBJ2-2
CDR3 protein: CASSFQGGSTGELFF

V gene: TRBV6-6
CDR3 length: 14
J gene: TRBJ2-4
CDR3 protein: CASSRSGAKNIQYF